This T cell receptor beta chain was sequenced for a study of blood T cell repertoires in COVID-19 (TCRdb year 2020). Some background on the complete study: Collaborator samples came from the United States, Italy and Spain and covered acute and convalescent phases of COVID-19. The prospective study material was composed of cDNA or gDNA derived from T cells, B-cell-depleted T cells, or PBMCs. Subjects who had been exposed to COVID-19, were actively infected with it, or had recovered from it provided the deeply sampled blood TCRbeta repertoires that made up the dataset. The repertoires were released in a freely available public database intended as a resource for research on the immune response to SARS-CoV-2. Samples came from the ongoing ImmuneRACE study (first 160 participants) plus 1,254 subjects from 6 global collaborators. The sample metadata nearly always contained a de-identified subject ID, COVID-19 status, age in years and sex. Where available, HLA class I and class II types were taken from metadata supplied by the sample provider and were not determined by assay-based typing.

The collaborating institutions used their own protocols to collect whole blood in K2EDTA tubes. Collaborator samples were shipped for TCRbeta analysis as frozen whole blood, isolated PBMCs, or DNA extracted from either sample type. The investigation overall reported the following: Clinical and demographic metadata were provided uncurated, with the amount varying by source and participant.

Worth noting for this clone: No cognate antigen has been identified for it. Per-base qualities were not stored, and no clone one base away is much larger.

Clipping removes 4 bases from V and 0 bases from J, with 2 as the unmatched junction base count. From a lookup of the germline V gene, CDR1 and CDR2 are KGHSH and LQKENI. Taken from cysteine to phenylalanine, the CDR3 has 15 residues. The DNA shown is the 45-base CDR3, in frame from base 1. The immunoSEQ Assay, a bias-controlled multiplex PCR, was used to amplify TCRbeta CDR3 regions from genomic DNA. The authors processed their data as follows. Within the assay, amplification of reference gene primers was used to estimate how many nucleated cells each sample contained. To quantify the absolute abundance of each unique TCRbeta CDR3 rearrangement, sequence reads were collapsed and filtered. For each sample, productive Simpson clonality was calculated by taking the square root of Simpson's diversity index across productive rearrangements. The clones in this table, taken by TCRdb from immuneACCESS, are in-frame only. Not every clone is retained; where verified, under half of the shortfall comes from an unresolved V gene, and the cause of the rest is unknown. V and J calls and clone size are as listed in that table; D and trimming were resolved from the DNA. The sample has 100,000 or so clones on record, over 75% of them singletons. The ten top clones hold roughly 4% of the sample.

The chain was built from TRBV18 and TRBJ2-2, and 7 junctional nucleotides match TRBD1. The receptor was isolated from a man aged 45-65 years with acute or convalescent COVID-19. Input material: peripheral blood. The bases read TGTGCCAGCTCACGAGGGACAGCGAACACCGGGGAGCTGTTTTTT. This sequence encodes CASSRGTANTGELFF.